Presented here are 11 T cell receptor beta chains from one specimen sequenced in a study of metastatic and nonmetastatic thyroid tumors. No treatment of any kind had been given to any patient before thyroid surgery. TCRdb redid the clone calls on the PCR reads using MiXCR. There are about 14,000 clones in the sample; about 12% occur only once, and about 14% lies in the top ten. The sample consisted of blood. The source is a female donor with papillary thyroid cancer or a benign thyroid nodule (not recorded which). Some clones in this sample may be carry-over from other donors' samples.

This clone was counted ten times or more. The J gene is TRBJ2-1, the V gene TRBV9; TRBD1 agrees at 8 bases. Trimming cost V 0 bases and J 4 bases; bases outside gene matches: 6. Germline-derived CDR1 and CDR2 are SGDLS and YYNGEE. CDR3 length: 16 residues. Written as DNA, the CDR3 is TGTGCCAGCAGCGTAGACGCAGGGGGCGGGTACAATGAGCAGTTCTTC. Protein product: CASSVDAGGGYNEQFF.

This clone was recorded many times. The chain joins TRBV30 to TRBJ2-7, with D unresolved. V was pared by 3 bases and J by 4 bases, with 13 bases between. Looked up from germline, CDR1 is GTSNPN and CDR2 is SVGIG (reference sequence). This CDR3 has 13 residues. CDR3 nucleotides: TGTGCCTGGAGCCCGTCCTGGGGTTACGAGCAGTACTTC. It specifies CAWSPSWGYEQYF.

A note on this clone: A much bigger clone sits one base away, suggesting this may be a read error. The chain joins TRBV5-4 to TRBJ2-6, with D tentatively TRBD2 (5 bases). Germline loops: CDR1 SGHNT, CDR2 YYREEE (reference sequence). The length of the CDR3 is 15 residues. The CDR3 DNA is TGTGCCAGCAGCGCCCCCGGAGGTGGGCCCAACGTCCTGACTTTC. Translated: CASSAPGGGPNVLTF.

This clone has a count of ten or more. V usage is TRBV7-3 and J usage is TRBJ2-3; 9 bases align to TRBD2. Germline V gene sequence: CDR1 SGHTA, CDR2 FQGTGA. There are 16 residues in the CDR3. With V trimmed by 5 bases and J by 3 bases, 9 bases remained unmatched. The DNA of the CDR3 is TGTGCCAGCAGCCCGGCGAAGGCGGGGGGGACAGATACGCAGTATTTT. This gives the protein CASSPAKAGGTDTQYF.

This clone was detected ten times or more. The V and J genes are TRBV9 and TRBJ2-5, with D perhaps being TRBD1 or TRBD2 (7 bases each). This CDR3 spans 14 amino acids. Germline-derived CDR1 and CDR2 are SGDLS and YYNGEE. V lost 4 bases and J lost 5, with 15 bases in between. The CDR3 DNA is TGTGCCAGCAGCTCGAACAGGGGAGGGGAGACCCAGTACTTC. Residues: CASSSNRGGETQYF.

The sample holds many counts of this clone. V is TRBV7-3 and J is TRBJ2-1; D gene uncertain. This CDR3 is built from 14 residues. Deletions cut 4 bases from V and 3 bases from J, with 10 bases between. The germline CDR1 and CDR2 sequences are SGHTA and FQGTGA. The CDR3 region has the DNA TGTGCCAGCAGCTCGGACGGCCACTACAATGAGCAGTTCTTC. Its protein product is CASSSDGHYNEQFF.

CDR3 in amino acids: CASSTHGPTGSGVAFF. The CDR3 nucleotides read TGTGCCAGCAGCACGCACGGGCCCACAGGGTCGGGTGTAGCTTTCTTT. J is TRBJ1-1 and V is TRBV11-2; D is perhaps TRBD1 (6 bases). The germline CDR1 and CDR2 sequences are SGHAT and FQNNGV. This CDR3 spans 16 amino acids. Trimming took 5 bases from V and 10 from J, leaving 26 bases between them.

This clone has a count of ten or more. One end of the junction fails to match germline, which may point to a read error. The CDR3 region is CASSPDRPQAVF. The DNA of the CDR3 is TGTGCCAGCAGTCCCGACAGGCCCCAGGCAGTTTTC. The genes are TRBV7-9 and TRBJ2-7, with a weak D call TRBD1 (6 bases). CDR3 size: 12 residues. The germline V gene encodes CDR1 SEHNR and CDR2 FQNEAQ (reference sequence).

This clone showed up many times. The genes are TRBV30 and TRBJ2-2, with 7 bases aligning to TRBD1. The CDR3 contains 14 residues. Unmatched junction bases numbered 8, after V lost 5 bases and J lost 5 bases. Germline CDR1 GTSNPN, CDR2 SVGIG (reference sequence). The chain's CDR3 is CAWDPGQNTGELFF. The CDR3, as DNA: TGTGCCTGGGACCCGGGACAGAATACCGGGGAGCTGTTTTTT.

This clone showed up many times. The V call is TRBV20-1, the J call TRBJ1-2, with D possibly matching TRBD1 (5 bases). V was shortened by 6 bases and J by 8 bases, with 16 bases between the two germline ends. Looked up from germline, CDR1 is DFQATT and CDR2 is SNEGSKA (reference sequence). This CDR3 is built from 12 residues. The CDR3 DNA is TGCAGTGCACCGATCGGGACGAGAGGCTACACCTTC. This codes for CSAPIGTRGYTF.

Relative to its sample, this clone is medium-sized. The gene calls are TRBV20-1 and TRBJ2-1; weak D call: TRBD1 (6 bases). The CDR3 consists of 15 residues. V was shortened by 0 bases and J by 5 bases, with 14 bases between the two germline ends. From germline, CDR1 is DFQATT and CDR2 SNEGSKA (reference sequence). The DNA for the CDR3 is TGCAGTGCTAGAGATCTTGGACAGCCTAACAATGAGCAGTTCTTC. It translates to CSARDLGQPNNEQFF.